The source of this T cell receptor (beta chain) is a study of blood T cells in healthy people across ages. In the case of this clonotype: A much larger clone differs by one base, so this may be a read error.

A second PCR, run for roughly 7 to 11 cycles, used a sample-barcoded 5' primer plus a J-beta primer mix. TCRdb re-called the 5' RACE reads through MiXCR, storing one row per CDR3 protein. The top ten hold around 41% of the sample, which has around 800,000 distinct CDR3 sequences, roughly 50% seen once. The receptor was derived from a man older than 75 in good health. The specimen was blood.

DNA for the CDR3: TGTGCCAGCAGCCCAGGGGCTAGCTCCTACAATGAGCAGTACTTC. Residues: CASSPGASSYNEQYF. This chain joins TRBV3-1 and TRBJ2-1, with D tentatively TRBD1 (6 bases). The end of the DNA aligns better with TRBJ2-7, so the J call may be wrong. Germline V gene lookup returns CDR1 LGHDT and CDR2 YNNKEL (reference sequence). The CDR3 has 15 residues.